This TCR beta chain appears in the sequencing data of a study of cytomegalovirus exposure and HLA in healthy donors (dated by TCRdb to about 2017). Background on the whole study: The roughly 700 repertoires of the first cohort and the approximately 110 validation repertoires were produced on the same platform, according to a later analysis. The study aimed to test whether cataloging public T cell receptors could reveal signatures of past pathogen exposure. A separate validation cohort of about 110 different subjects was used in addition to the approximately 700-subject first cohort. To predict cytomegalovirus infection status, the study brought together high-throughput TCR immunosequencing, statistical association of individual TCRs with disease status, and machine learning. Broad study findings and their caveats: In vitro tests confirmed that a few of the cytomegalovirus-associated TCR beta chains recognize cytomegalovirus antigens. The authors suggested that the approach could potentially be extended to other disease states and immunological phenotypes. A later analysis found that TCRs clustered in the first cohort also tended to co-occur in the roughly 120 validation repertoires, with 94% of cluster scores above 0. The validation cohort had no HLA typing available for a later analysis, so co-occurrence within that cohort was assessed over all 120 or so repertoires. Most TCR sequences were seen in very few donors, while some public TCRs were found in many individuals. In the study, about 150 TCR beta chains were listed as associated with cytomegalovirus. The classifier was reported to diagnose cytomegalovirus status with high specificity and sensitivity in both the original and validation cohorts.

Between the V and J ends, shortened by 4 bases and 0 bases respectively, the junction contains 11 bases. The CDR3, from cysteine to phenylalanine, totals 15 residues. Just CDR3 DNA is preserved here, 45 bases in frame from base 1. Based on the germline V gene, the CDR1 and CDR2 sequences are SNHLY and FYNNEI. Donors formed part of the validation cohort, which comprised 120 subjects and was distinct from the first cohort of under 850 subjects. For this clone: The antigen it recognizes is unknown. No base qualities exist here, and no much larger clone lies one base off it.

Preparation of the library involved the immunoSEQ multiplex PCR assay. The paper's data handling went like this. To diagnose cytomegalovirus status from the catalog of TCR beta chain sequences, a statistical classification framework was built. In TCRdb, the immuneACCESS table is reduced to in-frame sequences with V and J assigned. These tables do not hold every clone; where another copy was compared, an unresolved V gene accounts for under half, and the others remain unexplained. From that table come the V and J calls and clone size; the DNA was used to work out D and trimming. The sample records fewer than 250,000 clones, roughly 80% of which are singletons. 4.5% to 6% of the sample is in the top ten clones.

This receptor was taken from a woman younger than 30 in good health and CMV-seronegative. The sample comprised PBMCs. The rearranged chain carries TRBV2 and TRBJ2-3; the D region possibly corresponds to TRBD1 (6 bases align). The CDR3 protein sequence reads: CASSVGHTSTDTQYF. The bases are TGTGCCAGCAGTGTGGGACATACCAGCACAGATACGCAGTATTTT. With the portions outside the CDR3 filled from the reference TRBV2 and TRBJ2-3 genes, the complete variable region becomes EPEVTQTPSHQVTQMGQEVILRCVPISNHLYFYWYRQILGQKVEFLVSFYNNEISEKSEIFDDQFSVERPDGSNFTLKIRSTKLEDSAMYFCASSVGHTSTDTQYFGPGTRLTVL.